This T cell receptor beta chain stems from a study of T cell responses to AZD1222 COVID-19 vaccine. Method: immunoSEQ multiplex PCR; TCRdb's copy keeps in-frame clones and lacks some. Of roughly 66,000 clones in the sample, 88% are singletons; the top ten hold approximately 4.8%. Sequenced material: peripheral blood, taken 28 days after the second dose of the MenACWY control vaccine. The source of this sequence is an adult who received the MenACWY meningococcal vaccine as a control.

The CDR3 DNA reads as TGTGCCAGCCCTACGGACCTCTTCCCCTACGAGCAGTACTTC. Residues: CASPTDLFPYEQYF. V usage is TRBV6-5 and J usage is TRBJ2-7; D ambiguous. Between the trimmed V and J ends, which lost 8 bases and 2 bases, there was a span of 16 bases. Germline V lookup: CDR1 MNHEY, CDR2 SVGAGI. This CDR3 contains 14 residues.